These 5 T cell receptor beta chains originate from one sample sequenced in a study of control samples from healthy donors and cancer patients. Here immunoSEQ multiplex PCR was the method, and the copy in TCRdb shows in-frame clones only, minus some. Among about 130,000 clones listed, about nine tenths were seen once. Sequenced material: blood. The receptors originated from a woman between 50 and 59 years old in good health.

The chain couples TRBV7-9 to TRBJ2-5; D gene ambiguous. Trimming pared 4 bases from V and 3 bases from J, leaving 12 bases between. This CDR3 has 14 amino acids. Germline V gives CDR1 SEHNR, CDR2 FQNEAQ (reference sequence). The CDR3 region has the DNA TGTGCCAGCAGCTCCTTAGTCAGCAAAGAGACCCAGTACTTC. As protein: CASSSLVSKETQYF.

This sequence joins TRBV5-1 and TRBJ2-1; D call uncertain. The CDR3 is made up of 13 amino acids. CDR1 is SGHRS, CDR2 YFSETQ, per germline. V dropped 0 bases and J dropped 10 bases, with 11 bases sitting between them. The chain's CDR3 is CASSLEVVGEQFF. CDR3 nucleotides: TGCGCCAGCAGCTTGGAGGTAGTAGGCGAGCAGTTCTTC.

CDR3 nucleotide sequence: TGTGCCAGCAGTTACTCGGCAGGGGAACGTGGCTACACCTTC. It yields the protein CASSYSAGERGYTF. The genes are TRBV6-5 and TRBJ1-2, with D perhaps matching TRBD1 (6 bases). The CDR3 totals 14 residues. Germline V gives CDR1 MNHEY, CDR2 SVGAGI. Trimming took 0 bases from V and 7 from J, leaving 12 bases between them.

The V call is TRBV14, the J call TRBJ1-2; 9 nucleotides line up with TRBD1. The ends lost 1 base at V and 5 bases at J; junction bases unmatched: 5. The CDR3 length is 15 residues. CDR1 is SGHDN, CDR2 FVKESK, per germline. Here the CDR3 DNA reads TGTGCCAGCAGCCAAGCTACAGGGGGCGTTTATGGCTACACCTTC. This codes for CASSQATGGVYGYTF.

This chain uses TRBV13 with TRBJ2-5; D is possibly TRBD1 (5 bases). Germline CDR1 reads PRHDT; CDR2 reads FYEKMQ (reference sequence). There are 13 residues in the CDR3. V dropped 4 bases and J dropped 4 bases, with 10 bases sitting between them. CDR3 coding DNA: TGTGCCAGCAGCTCACCTCAGGGAGAGACCCAGTACTTC. Amino acid sequence: CASSSPQGETQYF.